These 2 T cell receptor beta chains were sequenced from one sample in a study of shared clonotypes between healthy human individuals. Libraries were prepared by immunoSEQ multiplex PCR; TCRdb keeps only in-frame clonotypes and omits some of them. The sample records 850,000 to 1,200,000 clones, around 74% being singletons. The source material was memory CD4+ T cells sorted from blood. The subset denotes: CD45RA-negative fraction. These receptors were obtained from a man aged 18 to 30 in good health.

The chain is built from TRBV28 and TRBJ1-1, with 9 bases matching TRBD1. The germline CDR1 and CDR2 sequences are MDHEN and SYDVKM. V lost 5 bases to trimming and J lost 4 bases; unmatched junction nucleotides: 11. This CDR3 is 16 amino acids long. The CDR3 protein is CASSPDRGFFSTEAFF. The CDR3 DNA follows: TGTGCCAGCAGTCCGGACAGGGGATTCTTCTCCACTGAAGCTTTCTTT.

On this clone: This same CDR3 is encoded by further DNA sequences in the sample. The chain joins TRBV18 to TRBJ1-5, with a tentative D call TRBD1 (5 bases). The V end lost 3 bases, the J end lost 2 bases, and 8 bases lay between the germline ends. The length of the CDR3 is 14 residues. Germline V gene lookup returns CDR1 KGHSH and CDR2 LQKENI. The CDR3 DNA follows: TGTGCCAGCTCACCTGGGGCGGGCAATCAGCCCCAGCATTTT. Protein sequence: CASSPGAGNQPQHF.